The clone carrying this T cell receptor (beta chain) was seen at least ten times. No antigen is known for it. Trimming stripped 3 bases from V and 0 bases from J, with 14 bases between. This CDR3 has 16 residues. CDR1 is ENHRY, CDR2 SYGVKD, per germline. This sample is part of a study of T-cell reconstitution after alpha-beta-depleted transplantation in children. It was with unique molecular identifiers that the TCRbeta library was prepared. TCRdb ran MiXCR on the PCR reads and lists one entry per CDR3 protein. The sample has 250,000 to 300,000 distinct CDR3 sequences; approximately 7.3% are singletons. Study-wide points: After transplant, high TCRbeta diversity at day 60 in some patients arose from surviving recipient T cells and thymic progenitors. About two months after transplant, alpha-beta T cells reportedly came from several hundred expanded graft clones. T-cell counts and diversity at one year post-transplant came mainly from newly produced T cells.

The sequencing used peripheral blood, collected 360 days after TCRalphabeta/CD19-depleted stem cell transplant. J is TRBJ1-1 and V is TRBV10-3; D remains unclear. This sequence was found in a female patient between 2 and 15 years old who had a stem cell transplant for Fanconi anemia, so the T cells may come from the graft donor. DNA for the CDR3: TGTGCCATCAGTGACCGCCCCACCACGATGAACACTGAAGCTTTCTTT. Translation gives CAISDRPTTMNTEAFF.